The clone carrying this TCR beta chain was detected once. This may be a read error: a much more frequent sequence differs by one nucleotide. The data stem from a study of tumor-infiltrating lymphocytes in primary liver carcinoma. Starting material of 500 to 600 ng total RNA yielded TCR beta cDNA via a constant-region primer. Three nested multiplex PCR rounds, a slightly modified ARM-PCR method, built the TCR beta libraries. TCRdb used MiXCR to reprocess the multiplex PCR reads, holding one entry per CDR3 protein. The sample yields over 45,000 distinct CDR3 sequences, less than 85% seen once. Each 20-30 mg portion of unsorted bulk tissue served as the source for co-extraction of RNA and DNA. Each tumor was sampled at four poles and its centre. The study found over 80% viable tumor cells in every tumor sample. This clonotype originated in a man between 35 and 55 years old with primary liver carcinoma and hepatitis B virus infection. Material for sequencing was liver tumor tissue from sampling region 5. Documented subset: tumor region T5, tumor centre.

This CDR3 reads CSAREWAPETQYF. As DNA, the CDR3 is TGCAGTGCTAGAGAATGGGCCCCAGAAACGCAGTATTTT. The chain links TRBV20-1 to TRBJ2-3; D is ambiguous. This CDR3 spans 13 amino acids. Germline V lookup: CDR1 DFQATT, CDR2 SNEGSKA (reference sequence).